Listed here are 15 T cell receptor beta chains from one sample, sequenced in a study of shared clonotypes between healthy human individuals. Only in-frame clones appear in the TCRdb table, and some are missing; sequencing was by immunoSEQ multiplex PCR. There are about 1.5 million clones in the sample; approximately 98% occur only once, and 0.4% to 0.45% lies in the top ten. The sequencing sample was made of naive CD4+ T cells sorted from blood. Subset reported: CD45RA+ positively selected. These receptors were taken from a man younger than 45 in good health.

V and J are TRBV5-6 and TRBJ2-1, with D possibly TRBD1 on 6 matching bases. This CDR3 comprises 13 residues. Trimming pared 6 bases from V and 11 bases from J, leaving 18 bases between. Germline CDR1 and CDR2: SGHDT and YYEEEE. The CDR3 DNA sequence: TGTGCCAGCACCTACACCCAGGGGTGGAAGCAGTTCTTC. It translates to CASTYTQGWKQFF.

The chain uses TRBV19 and TRBJ1-5, with no clear D. V lost 3 bases, J lost 2 bases, and 14 bases lay in between. Germline loops: CDR1 LNHDA, CDR2 SQIVND (reference sequence). This CDR3 contains 16 residues. The CDR3 DNA follows: TGTGCCAGTAGTATTGGAGGGTGGTTTGGCAATCAGCCCCAGCATTTT. Translated, it gives CASSIGGWFGNQPQHF.

CDR3 bases: TGTGCCACCCAAGCGGGAGGGGTCCACGAGCAGTACTTC. Translated, it gives CATQAGGVHEQYF. The rearrangement uses TRBV28 and TRBJ2-7; 10 bases map to TRBD2. CDR1 and CDR2 (germline): MDHEN, SYDVKM. CDR3 length: 13 amino acids. V lost 10 bases to trimming and J lost 5 bases; unmatched junction nucleotides: 8.

The CDR3 spells CASTAGDRVPEQYF. CDR3 sequence (DNA): TGTGCCAGCACCGCAGGGGACAGGGTCCCCGAGCAGTACTTC. V is TRBV5-4 and J is TRBJ2-7; 9 bases line up with TRBD1. The CDR3 length is 14 residues. The germline V gene has CDR1 SGHNT and CDR2 YYREEE (reference sequence). V dropped 6 bases and J dropped 6; count of bases not matched to a gene: 10.

This chain uses TRBV10-3 with TRBJ2-1; 7 bases map to TRBD2. J lost 9 bases, V lost 0 bases, and 5 bases had no gene match. The germline gives CDR1 ENHRY, CDR2 SYGVKD. CDR3 length equals 14 residues. The CDR3 sequence is CAISESLAGFEQFF. The CDR3 DNA reads TGTGCCATCAGTGAGTCGTTAGCGGGTTTTGAGCAGTTCTTC.

V usage is TRBV16 and J usage is TRBJ2-7; 7 positions agree with TRBD1. V shed 0 bases, J shed 1 base, and the junction held 12 bases outside the gene matches. The CDR3 runs to 18 residues. Germline CDR1 reads KGHSY; CDR2 reads FQNENV. The CDR3: CASSQSVRGGRVSYEQYF. CDR3 coding DNA: TGTGCCAGCAGCCAATCCGTAAGAGGGGGCAGGGTGTCCTACGAGCAGTACTTC.

About this clone itself: Other DNA sequences within the sample encode an identical CDR3. CDR3 nucleotides: TGTGCCAGCAGCCGAGGGGCACAGGGGGTTAGGGAGCAGTACTTC. This sequence encodes CASSRGAQGVREQYF. The chain joins TRBV11-2 to TRBJ2-7, with 8 bases lining up with TRBD1. The CDR3 spans 15 residues. The ends lost 5 bases at V and 7 bases at J; junction bases unmatched: 13. Germline V gene data show CDR1 as SGHAT and CDR2 as FQNNGV.

A single count supports this clone. This chain connects TRBV4-1 to TRBJ2-7; D perhaps matches TRBD2 (5 bases). This CDR3 contains 13 residues. With 0 bases removed from V and 7 bases from J, the gap between germline ends came to 10 bases. Germline assignment: CDR1 MGHRA and CDR2 YSYEKL. CDR3 protein: CASSQDRGSEQYF. The CDR3 DNA is TGCGCCAGCAGCCAAGACAGAGGGAGTGAGCAGTACTTC.

CDR3 in DNA: TGTGCCAGCAGCTTGCGGACAGGCTCCTACAATGAGCAGTTCTTC. It codes for CASSLRTGSYNEQFF. This rearrangement joins TRBV5-4 to TRBJ2-1, with 7 bases identical to TRBD1. Trimming removed 1 base from V and 0 bases from J; junction bases left unmatched: 1. Looked up from germline, CDR1 is SGHNT and CDR2 is YYREEE (reference sequence). This CDR3 is built from 15 residues. The entire variable domain, with the rest obtained from reference TRBV5-4 and TRBJ2-1, is as follows: ETGVTQSPTHLIKTRGQQVTLRCSSQSGHNTVSWYQQALGQGPQFIFQYYREEENGRGNFPPRFSGLQFPNYSSELNVNALELDDSALYLCASSLRTGSYNEQFFGPGTRLTVL.

The chain combines TRBV28 with TRBJ1-3; no clear D. The length of the CDR3 is 14 residues. The germline V and J ends were trimmed by 6 bases and 0 bases, with 9 bases remaining between them. Looked up from germline, CDR1 is MDHEN and CDR2 is SYDVKM. CDR3 sequence reads: CASRTSSSGNTIYF. CDR3 bases: TGTGCCAGCAGGACATCGAGCTCTGGAAACACCATATATTTT.

The gene calls are TRBV28 and TRBJ1-5, with 7 bases aligning to TRBD1. J was trimmed by 4 bases and V by 5 bases; bases with no gene match: 5. CDR1 and CDR2 from the germline V gene are MDHEN and SYDVKM. The length of the CDR3 is 14 residues. CDR3 in DNA: TGTGCCAGCAGTGGGACAGTTCGAAATCAGCCCCAGCATTTT. Amino acids: CASSGTVRNQPQHF.

With regard to this clone: A junction boundary mismatches the germline segment, possibly from a read error. The J gene is TRBJ2-7, the V gene TRBV28; possibly TRBD2 for D (5 bases). CDR1 is MDHEN, CDR2 SYDVKM, per germline. The CDR3 extends over 11 amino acids. CDR3 amino acids: CASRSSGVLHF. The CDR3, as DNA: TGTGCCAGCAGGAGTTCCGGGGTCCTTCACTTC.

This chain joins TRBV9 and TRBJ1-4, with unresolved D. Germline CDR1 is SGDLS and CDR2 is YYNGEE. V gave up 3 bases and J gave up 6 bases, with 18 bases separating them. This CDR3 is 16 amino acids long. Written as DNA, the CDR3 is TGTGCCAGCAGCGGACTGTCGACCCTGGGAGATGAAAAACTGTTTTTT. Encoded protein: CASSGLSTLGDEKLFF.

The genes are TRBV10-3 and TRBJ2-3, with 13 bases identical to TRBD2. CDR3 length: 18 amino acids. V gave up 5 bases and J gave up 2 bases; unmatched junction bases: 10. The germline CDR1 and CDR2 sequences are ENHRY and SYGVKD. The CDR3 loop is CAISPRRTSGRTTDTQYF. In DNA form, the CDR3 reads TGTGCCATCAGTCCCCGAAGGACTAGCGGGAGAACCACAGATACGCAGTATTTT.

The genes are TRBV5-1 and TRBJ2-7, with a weak D call TRBD2 (6 bases). The CDR3 consists of 15 residues. In germline, CDR1 is SGHRS, CDR2 YFSETQ. Trimming left V 6 bases short and J 0 bases short, with 16 bases between. The CDR3 region is CASKNEPGVSYEQYF. As DNA, the CDR3 is TGCGCCAGCAAAAACGAGCCGGGGGTCTCCTACGAGCAGTACTTC.